The 3 T cell receptor beta chains in this list originate from one sample, sequenced in a study of technical replicates of blood from four donors. Generated by immunoSEQ multiplex PCR, the TCRdb table keeps only in-frame clones and is missing some. In the table there are approximately 88,000 clones, roughly 93% of which are singletons. Sequencing was carried out using T cells isolated from PBMCs. These TCRs come from a human donor in good health.

The chain combines TRBV10-3 with TRBJ2-7, with 8 bases matching TRBD2. J gave up 7 bases and V 10 bases, and 15 bases lay outside the gene matches. CDR1 and CDR2 from the germline V gene are ENHRY and SYGVKD. The CDR3 has 14 amino acids. CDR3 DNA: TGTGCCAGCCGGACTAGCCCTATGATGGGTGAGCAGTACTTC. Protein: CASRTSPMMGEQYF.

This sequence joins TRBV9 and TRBJ1-3, with unresolved D. V gave up 0 bases and J gave up 0 bases, with 7 bases separating them. The germline CDR1 and CDR2 sequences are SGDLS and YYNGEE. The length of the CDR3 is 15 residues. For the CDR3, the DNA is TGTGCCAGCAGCGTAGGAGAGGGCTCTGGAAACACCATATATTTT. Protein: CASSVGEGSGNTIYF.

V usage is TRBV7-9 and J usage is TRBJ1-5; D unresolved. Between the trimmed V and J ends, which lost 5 bases and 9 bases, there was a span of 8 bases. The germline gives CDR1 SEHNR, CDR2 FQNEAQ (reference sequence). The CDR3 sequence is 11 residues long. The CDR3 spells CASSPGGPQHF. CDR3 DNA: TGTGCCAGCAGCCCCGGAGGGCCCCAGCATTTT.